Sequencing of this T cell receptor beta chain was carried out in a study of human thymus T cells. Study observations and caveats: Seemingly biased V and J gene usage marked thymic and blood repertoires.

This clone was counted a few times. Antigen: not known. Samples came from healthy Finnish infants during open corrective cardiac surgery. Only four of the eight donors provided an approximately 0.5-1 mL blood sample. Blood DNA came from all available leukocytes, not a fixed cell number. Profiled with immunoSEQ multiplex PCR; TCRdb holds only in-frame clones, not every one. Seen here are 35,000 to 55,000 clones, approximately 95% observed once, and the top ten hold about 0.12%. CDR3 length: 14 amino acids. The J segment lost 5 bases and the V segment lost 2 bases, leaving 1 base of the junction unmatched. In germline, CDR1 is LGHNA, CDR2 YNFKEQ.

The source of this sequence is a boy in the first two years of life with a congenital heart defect but otherwise immunologically healthy. Sequencing was done on a sample of blood. This rearrangement joins TRBV4-2 to TRBJ2-7; 12 nucleotides line up with TRBD2. The CDR3 loop is CASSQLAGGHEQYF. DNA for the CDR3: TGTGCCAGCAGCCAACTAGCGGGGGGGCACGAGCAGTACTTC.